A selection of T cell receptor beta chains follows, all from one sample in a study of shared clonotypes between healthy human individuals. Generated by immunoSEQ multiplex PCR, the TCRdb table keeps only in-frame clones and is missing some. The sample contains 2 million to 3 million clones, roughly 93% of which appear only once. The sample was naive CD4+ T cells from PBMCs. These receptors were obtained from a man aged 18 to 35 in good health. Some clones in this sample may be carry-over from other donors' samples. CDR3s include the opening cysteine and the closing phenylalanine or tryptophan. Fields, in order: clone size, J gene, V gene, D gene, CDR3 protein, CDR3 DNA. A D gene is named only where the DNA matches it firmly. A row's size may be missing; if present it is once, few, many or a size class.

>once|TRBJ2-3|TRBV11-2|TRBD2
CASSQGLAGGGRSDTQYF
TGTGCCAGCAGCCAGGGGCTAGCGGGAGGGGGGAGGTCAGATACGCAGTATTTT
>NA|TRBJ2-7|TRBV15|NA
CATSRFDRTYEQYF
TGTGCCACCAGCAGGTTCGACAGGACCTACGAGCAGTACTTC
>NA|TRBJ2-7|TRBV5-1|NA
CASSFQILSYEQYF
TGCGCCAGCAGCTTTCAGATACTCTCCTACGAGCAGTACTTC
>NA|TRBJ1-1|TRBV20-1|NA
CSAVGAEAFF
TGCAGTGCTGTGGGCGCTGAAGCTTTCTTT
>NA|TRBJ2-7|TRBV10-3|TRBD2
CAISDLTSGRINEQYF
TGTGCCATCAGTGATTTAACTAGCGGGAGGATTAACGAGCAGTACTTC
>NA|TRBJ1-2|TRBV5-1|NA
CASSPGTSNYGYTF
TGCGCCAGCAGCCCAGGGACATCTAACTATGGCTACACCTTC
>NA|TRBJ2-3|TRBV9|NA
CASSVAPILGNTQYF
TGTGCCAGCAGCGTAGCACCGATCTTAGGGAATACGCAGTATTTT
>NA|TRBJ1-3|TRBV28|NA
CASTLQGLGNTIYF
TGTGCCAGCACCCTCCAGGGTTTAGGAAACACCATATATTTT
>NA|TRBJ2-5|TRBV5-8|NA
CASTLRGRADQETQYF
TGTGCCAGCACCCTCCGGGGGCGGGCTGACCAAGAGACCCAGTACTTC
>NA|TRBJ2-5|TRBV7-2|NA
CASSPGQGVAAGETQYF
TGTGCCAGCAGCCCCGGGCAGGGAGTAGCGGCCGGGGAGACCCAGTACTTC
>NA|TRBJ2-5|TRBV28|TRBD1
CASSFGITGVAKETQYF
TGTGCCAGCAGTTTTGGCATTACAGGGGTTGCGAAAGAGACCCAGTACTTC
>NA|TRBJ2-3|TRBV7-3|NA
CASSLGSTTDTQYF
TGTGCCAGCAGCTTAGGTTCTACTACAGATACGCAGTATTTT
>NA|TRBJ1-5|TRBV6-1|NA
CASSDPRSNQPQHF
TGTGCCAGCAGTGACCCGCGTAGCAATCAGCCCCAGCATTTT
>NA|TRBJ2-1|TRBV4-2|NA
CASSQGRMGRRFNEQFF
TGTGCCAGCAGCCAAGGTAGGATGGGAAGGAGGTTCAATGAGCAGTTCTTC
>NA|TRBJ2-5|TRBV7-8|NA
CASSPRGGPVSQYF
TGTGCCAGCAGCCCAAGAGGCGGACCTGTGTCCCAGTACTTC
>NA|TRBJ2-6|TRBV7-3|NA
CASSPPGDRNVLTF
TGTGCCAGCAGCCCCCCCGGCGACCGGAACGTCCTGACTTTC